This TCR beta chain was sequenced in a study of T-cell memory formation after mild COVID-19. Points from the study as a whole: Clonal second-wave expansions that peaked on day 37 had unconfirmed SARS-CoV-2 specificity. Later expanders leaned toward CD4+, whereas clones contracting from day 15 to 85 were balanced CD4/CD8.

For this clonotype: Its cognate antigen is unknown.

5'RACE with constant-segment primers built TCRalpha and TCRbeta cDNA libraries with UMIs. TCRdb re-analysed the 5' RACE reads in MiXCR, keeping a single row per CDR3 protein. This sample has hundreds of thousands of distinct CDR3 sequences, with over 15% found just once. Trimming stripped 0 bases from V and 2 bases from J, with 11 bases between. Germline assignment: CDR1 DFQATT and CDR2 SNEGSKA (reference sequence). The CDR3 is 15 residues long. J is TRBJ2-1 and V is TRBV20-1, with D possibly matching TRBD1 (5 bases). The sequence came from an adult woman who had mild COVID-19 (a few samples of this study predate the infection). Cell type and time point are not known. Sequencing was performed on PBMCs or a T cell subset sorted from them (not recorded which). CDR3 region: CSAREYRMPYNEQFF. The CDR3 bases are TGCAGTGCTAGAGAGTACAGGATGCCCTACAATGAGCAGTTCTTC.